This entry lists 15 T cell receptor beta chains sequenced from one sample in a study of somatic mutations in cytotoxic T cells in rheumatoid arthritis (dated by TCRdb to between 2016 and 2019). Library creation used the immunoSEQ multiplex PCR assay. TCRdb took this table from immuneACCESS and kept in-frame rearrangements with V and J called. Such tables lack part of the clones; where checked against another copy, unresolved V genes explain under half of the gap, and the rest is unexplained. A total of 23,000 or so clones appear in this sample, more than 80% of them only once. Roughly 3.8% of the sample goes to the ten largest clones. Source material: CD8+ T cells sorted from blood. The source of these receptors is an adult with rheumatoid arthritis.

The chain couples TRBV7-9 to TRBJ1-1; maybe TRBD1 (5 bases). Trimming took off 1 base at V and 7 bases at J, with 13 bases between the two ends. The CDR3 consists of 14 residues. CDR1 and CDR2 (germline): SEHNR, FQNEAQ (reference sequence). CDR3 sequence (DNA): TGTGCCAGCAGCTTAGTCCGGGGACCAAATGAAGCTTTCTTT. This codes for CASSLVRGPNEAFF.

This clone was seen a few times. The chain is built from TRBV29-1 and TRBJ1-1; unclear D gene. Trimming removed 4 bases at V and 6 bases at J, with 15 bases between. The CDR3 contains 13 residues. The V gene's germline CDR1 is SQVTM and CDR2 ANQGSEA. CDR3 DNA: TGCAGCGTTGGCTCTGGGGAGGACGCTGAAGCTTTCTTT. It translates to CSVGSGEDAEAFF.

The chain links TRBV30 to TRBJ1-2, with D possibly matching TRBD1 (5 bases). The CDR3 sequence is 11 residues long. V shed 4 bases and J shed 5 bases, with 8 bases lying between them. Germline V gene lookup returns CDR1 GTSNPN and CDR2 SVGIG (reference sequence). The CDR3 nucleotides read TGTGCCTGGACAGGGAAGTATGGCTACACCTTC. Protein sequence: CAWTGKYGYTF.

CDR3 sequence reads: CASSSQSKAYEQYF. The CDR3 DNA is TGTGCCAGCAGCTCTCAGTCAAAGGCCTACGAGCAGTACTTC. This chain uses TRBV7-8 with TRBJ2-7; unclear D gene. V shed 4 bases and J shed 2 bases, with 12 bases lying between them. This CDR3 contains 14 residues. Germline V gives CDR1 SGHVS, CDR2 FQNEAQ. The complete variable domain, with remaining parts taken from reference TRBV7-8 and TRBJ2-7, reads GAGVSQSPRYKVAKRGQDVALRCDPISGHVSLFWYQQALGQGPEFLTYFQNEAQLDKSGLPSDRFFAERPEGSVSTLKIQRTQQEDSAVYLCASSSQSKAYEQYFGPGTRLTVT.

This chain connects TRBV6-5 to TRBJ1-1; the match to TRBD1 covers 7 bases. The CDR3 spans 13 residues. The V gene's germline CDR1 is MNHEY and CDR2 SVGAGI. The junction had 2 bases not matched to a gene; V was cut back by 4 bases and J by 3 bases. The CDR3 nucleotides are TGTGCCAGCAGTTTGGGACAGTACACTGAAGCTTTCTTT. This translates into CASSLGQYTEAFF.

This clone showed up just a few times. This sequence joins TRBV5-4 and TRBJ2-1, with 10 bases lining up with TRBD1. The length of the CDR3 is 15 residues. With 4 bases clipped from V and 6 bases from J, the junction kept 7 bases outside the gene matches. Germline CDR1 SGHNT, CDR2 YYREEE (reference sequence). The CDR3 spells CASSRRTGGRNEQFF. For the CDR3, the DNA is TGTGCCAGCAGCCGGAGGACAGGGGGGCGCAATGAGCAGTTCTTC. The full variable domain, in which reference TRBV5-4 and TRBJ2-1 provide the parts outside the CDR3, is ETGVTQSPTHLIKTRGQQVTLRCSSQSGHNTVSWYQQALGQGPQFIFQYYREEENGRGNFPPRFSGLQFPNYSSELNVNALELDDSALYLCASSRRTGGRNEQFFGPGTRLTVL.

V and J are TRBV7-9 and TRBJ1-2, with TRBD1 matching over 11 bases. The CDR3 has 16 amino acids. Trimming cost V 8 bases and J 6 bases; bases outside gene matches: 14. Germline values: CDR1 SEHNR, CDR2 FQNEAQ (reference sequence). The CDR3 is CASRTRTGGEVNGYTF. The CDR3 nucleotides are TGTGCCAGCCGCACCCGGACAGGGGGCGAGGTAAATGGCTACACCTTC.

This chain links TRBV4-3 with TRBJ2-7; D may be TRBD1 (6 bases). Germline V gives CDR1 LGHNA, CDR2 YSLEER. The CDR3 covers 15 residues. V was clipped by 3 bases and J by 1 base, with 13 bases between them. The CDR3 nucleotides are TGCGCCAGCAGCCAGAGCCGGGACACTTCCTACGAGCAGTACTTC. Its translation is CASSQSRDTSYEQYF.

V gene TRBV7-9 combines with J gene TRBJ2-5; D not resolved. Trimming left V 0 bases short and J 1 base short, with 12 bases between. The germline gives CDR1 SEHNR, CDR2 FQNEAQ (reference sequence). The length of the CDR3 is 16 residues. In nucleotides, the CDR3 is TGTGCCAGCAGCTTAGCGCAATTCGGCAGCCAAGAGACCCAGTACTTC. The encoded protein is CASSLAQFGSQETQYF. Variable domain in full (rest from reference TRBV7-9 and TRBJ2-5): DTGVSQNPRHKITKRGQNVTFRCDPISEHNRLYWYRQTLGQGPEFLTYFQNEAQLEKSRLLSDRFSAERPKGSFSTLEIQRTEQGDSAMYLCASSLAQFGSQETQYFGPGTRLLVL.

V is TRBV7-9 and J is TRBJ2-7; 11 bases agree with TRBD2. After removal of 5 bases from V and 3 bases from J, the junction contained 9 bases not matched to a gene. Per germline, CDR1 SEHNR and CDR2 FQNEAQ (reference sequence). This CDR3 spans 16 amino acids. This chain's CDR3 is CASSPLAGGLFYEQYF. The CDR3 DNA reads as TGTGCCAGCAGCCCCTTAGCGGGGGGGCTTTTCTACGAGCAGTACTTC.

The chain recombines TRBV7-3 with TRBJ1-2; 8 bases line up with TRBD1. V gave up 2 bases and J gave up 10 bases; unmatched junction bases: 18. The CDR3 contains 17 residues. Germline lookup yields CDR1 SGHTA and CDR2 FQGTGA. The CDR3 here is CASSLLDRVPVVPNYTF. In DNA form, the CDR3 reads TGTGCCAGCAGCTTACTGGACAGGGTTCCGGTCGTGCCCAACTACACCTTC.

This chain links TRBV11-2 with TRBJ2-5; D remains unclear. The CDR3 extends over 11 amino acids. Trimming stripped 1 base from V and 5 bases from J, with 2 bases between. CDR1 SGHAT and CDR2 FQNNGV come from the germline V gene. CDR3 sequence (DNA): TGTGCCAGCAGCTTAGGGGAGACCCAGTACTTC. The encoded protein is CASSLGETQYF.

DNA of the CDR3: TGTGCCAGCAGCCCCGAAGGCGGACTTAAGTTTGCCTCTAACTATGGCTACACCTTC. This translates into CASSPEGGLKFASNYGYTF. J is TRBJ1-2 and V is TRBV4-2; D unresolved. V lost 4 bases and J 0 bases, leaving 24 bases between the germline ends. The CDR3 extends over 19 amino acids. Germline V gene lookup returns CDR1 LGHNA and CDR2 YNFKEQ.

The genes are TRBV5-1 and TRBJ2-7; D unclear. The V and J ends lost 0 bases and 5 bases respectively, with 15 bases between them. The germline CDR1 and CDR2 sequences are SGHRS and YFSETQ. This CDR3 has 15 residues. The DNA of the CDR3 is TGCGCCAGCAGCTTGGCCGTGTCCCTCTACGACGAGCAGTACTTC. It is translated as CASSLAVSLYDEQYF.

The chain links TRBV5-4 to TRBJ2-1; D unclear. The CDR3 extends over 11 amino acids. Per the germline V gene, CDR1 is SGHNT and CDR2 is YYREEE (reference sequence). Trimming removed 4 bases from V and 9 bases from J, with 8 bases in between. CDR3 in DNA: TGTGCCAGCAGCAAAGGGATTGAGCAGTTCTTC. Translated: CASSKGIEQFF.